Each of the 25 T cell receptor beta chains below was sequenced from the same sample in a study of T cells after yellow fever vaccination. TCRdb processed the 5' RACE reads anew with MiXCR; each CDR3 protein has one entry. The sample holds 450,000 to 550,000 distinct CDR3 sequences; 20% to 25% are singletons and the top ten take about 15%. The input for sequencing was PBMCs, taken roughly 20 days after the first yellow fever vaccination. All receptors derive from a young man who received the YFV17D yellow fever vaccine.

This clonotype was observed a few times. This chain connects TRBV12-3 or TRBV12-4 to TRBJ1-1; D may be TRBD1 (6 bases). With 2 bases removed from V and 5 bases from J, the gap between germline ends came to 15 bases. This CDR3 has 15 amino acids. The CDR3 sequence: CASSLYQGRGTEAFF. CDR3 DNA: TGTGCCAGCAGTTTATATCAGGGGCGCGGGACTGAAGCTTTCTTT.

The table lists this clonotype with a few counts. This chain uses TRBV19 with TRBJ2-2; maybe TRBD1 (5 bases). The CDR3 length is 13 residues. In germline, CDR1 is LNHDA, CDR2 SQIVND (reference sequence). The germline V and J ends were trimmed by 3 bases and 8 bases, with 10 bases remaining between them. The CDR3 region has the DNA TGTGCCAGTAGTATCCTCCAGGGAGGGGAGCTGTTTTTT. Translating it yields CASSILQGGELFF.

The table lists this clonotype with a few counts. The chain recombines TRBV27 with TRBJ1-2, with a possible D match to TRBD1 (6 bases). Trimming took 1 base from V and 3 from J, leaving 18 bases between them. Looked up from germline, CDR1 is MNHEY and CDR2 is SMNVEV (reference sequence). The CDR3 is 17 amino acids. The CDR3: CASSLFPTGEGDYGYTF. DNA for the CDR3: TGTGCCAGCAGTTTATTCCCCACAGGCGAGGGGGACTATGGCTACACCTTC.

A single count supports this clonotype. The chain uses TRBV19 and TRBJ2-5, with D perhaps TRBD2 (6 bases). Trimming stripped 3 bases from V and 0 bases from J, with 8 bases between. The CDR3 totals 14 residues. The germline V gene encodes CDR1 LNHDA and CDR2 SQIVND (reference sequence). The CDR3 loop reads CASSIGGNQETQYF. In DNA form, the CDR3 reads TGTGCCAGTAGTATCGGAGGGAACCAAGAGACCCAGTACTTC.

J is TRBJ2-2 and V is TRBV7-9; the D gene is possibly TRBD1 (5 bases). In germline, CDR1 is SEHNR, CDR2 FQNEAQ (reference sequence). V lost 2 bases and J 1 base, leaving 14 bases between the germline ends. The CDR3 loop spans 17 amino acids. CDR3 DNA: TGTGCCAGCAGCTTAACCTTCCGCAGGGAGAACACCGGGGAGCTGTTTTTT. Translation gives CASSLTFRRENTGELFF.

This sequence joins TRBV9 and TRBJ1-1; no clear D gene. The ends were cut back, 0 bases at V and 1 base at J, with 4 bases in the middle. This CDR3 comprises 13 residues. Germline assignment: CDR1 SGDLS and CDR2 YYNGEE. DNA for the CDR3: TGTGCCAGCAGCGTAGCCGGGAACACTGAAGCTTTCTTT. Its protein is CASSVAGNTEAFF.

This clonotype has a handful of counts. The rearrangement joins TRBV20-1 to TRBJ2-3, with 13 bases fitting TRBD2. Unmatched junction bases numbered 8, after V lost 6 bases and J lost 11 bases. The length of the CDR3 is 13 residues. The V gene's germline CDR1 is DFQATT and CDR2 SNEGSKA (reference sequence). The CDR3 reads CSADRTSGGEQYF. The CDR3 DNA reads TGCAGTGCCGATCGGACTAGCGGGGGCGAGCAGTATTTT.

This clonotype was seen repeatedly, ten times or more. The CDR3 protein is CASSPRGSQATDTQYF. CDR3 nucleotides: TGTGCCAGCAGCCCCCGTGGGAGCCAGGCGACAGATACGCAGTATTTT. V is TRBV5-5 and J is TRBJ2-3; tentative D call: TRBD2 (5 bases). Germline CDR1 and CDR2: SGHKS and YYEKEE (reference sequence). V shed 4 bases and J shed 3 bases, with 18 bases lying between them. CDR3 size: 16 residues.

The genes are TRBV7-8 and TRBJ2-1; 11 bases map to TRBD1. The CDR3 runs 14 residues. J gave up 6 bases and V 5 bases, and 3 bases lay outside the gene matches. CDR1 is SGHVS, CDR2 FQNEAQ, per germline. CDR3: CASSRGQGANEQFF. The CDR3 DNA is TGTGCCAGCAGCCGAGGACAGGGGGCCAATGAGCAGTTCTTC.

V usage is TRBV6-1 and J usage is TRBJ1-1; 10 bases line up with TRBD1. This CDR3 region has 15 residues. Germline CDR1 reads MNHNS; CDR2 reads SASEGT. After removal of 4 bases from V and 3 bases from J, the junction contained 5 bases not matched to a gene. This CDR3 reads CASSGQGASDTEAFF. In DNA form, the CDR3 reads TGTGCCAGCAGTGGACAGGGGGCGTCGGACACTGAAGCTTTCTTT.

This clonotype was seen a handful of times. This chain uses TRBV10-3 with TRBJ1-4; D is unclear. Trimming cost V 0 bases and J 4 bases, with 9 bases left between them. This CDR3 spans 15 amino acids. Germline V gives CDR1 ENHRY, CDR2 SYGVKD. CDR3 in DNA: TGTGCCATCAGTGAGTCGATGGGAGGTAATGAAAAACTGTTTTTT. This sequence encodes CAISESMGGNEKLFF.

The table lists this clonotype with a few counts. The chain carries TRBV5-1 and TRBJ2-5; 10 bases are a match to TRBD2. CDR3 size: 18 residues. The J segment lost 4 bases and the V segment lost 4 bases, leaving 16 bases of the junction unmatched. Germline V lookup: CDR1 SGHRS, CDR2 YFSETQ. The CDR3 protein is CASSPGASGGLRRETQYF. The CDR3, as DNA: TGCGCCAGCAGCCCCGGGGCTAGCGGGGGCTTACGGCGAGAGACCCAGTACTTC.

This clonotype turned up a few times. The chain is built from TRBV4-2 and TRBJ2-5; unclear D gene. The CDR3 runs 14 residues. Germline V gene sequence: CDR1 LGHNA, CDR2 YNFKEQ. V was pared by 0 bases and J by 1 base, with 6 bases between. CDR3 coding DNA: TGTGCCAGCAGCCAAGAACTTACCCAAGAGACCCAGTACTTC. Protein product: CASSQELTQETQYF.

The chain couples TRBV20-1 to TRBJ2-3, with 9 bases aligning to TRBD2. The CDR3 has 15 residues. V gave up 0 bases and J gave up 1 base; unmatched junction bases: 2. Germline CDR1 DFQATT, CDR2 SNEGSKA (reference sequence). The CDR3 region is CSARDPSGGTDTQYF. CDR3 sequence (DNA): TGCAGTGCTAGAGATCCTAGCGGGGGCACAGATACGCAGTATTTT.

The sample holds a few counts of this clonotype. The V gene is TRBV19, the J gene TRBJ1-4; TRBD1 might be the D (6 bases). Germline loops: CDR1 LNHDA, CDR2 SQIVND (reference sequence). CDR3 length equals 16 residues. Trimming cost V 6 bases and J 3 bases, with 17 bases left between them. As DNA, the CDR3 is TGTGCCAGTAGATCCCTCCTCTCAGGGGCTAATGAAAAACTGTTTTTT. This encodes CASRSLLSGANEKLFF.

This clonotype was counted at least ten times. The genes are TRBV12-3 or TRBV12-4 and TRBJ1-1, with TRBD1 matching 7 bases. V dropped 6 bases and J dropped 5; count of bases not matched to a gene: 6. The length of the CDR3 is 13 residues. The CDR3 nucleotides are TGTGCCAGCAGCTTACAGGGGAGAACTGAAGCTTTCTTT. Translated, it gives CASSLQGRTEAFF.

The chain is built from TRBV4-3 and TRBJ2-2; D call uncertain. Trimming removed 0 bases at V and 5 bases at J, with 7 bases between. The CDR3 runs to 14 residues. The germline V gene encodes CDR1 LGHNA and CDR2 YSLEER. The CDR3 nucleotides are TGCGCCAGCAGCCAAGATGTATATACCGGGGAGCTGTTTTTT. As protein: CASSQDVYTGELFF.

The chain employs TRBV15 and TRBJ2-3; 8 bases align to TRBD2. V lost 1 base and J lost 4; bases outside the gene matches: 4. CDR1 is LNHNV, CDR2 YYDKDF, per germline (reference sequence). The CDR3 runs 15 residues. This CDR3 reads CATSRGSGGPDTQYF. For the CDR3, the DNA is TGTGCCACCAGCAGAGGAAGCGGGGGCCCAGATACGCAGTATTTT. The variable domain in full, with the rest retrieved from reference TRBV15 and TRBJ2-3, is DAMVIQNPRYQVTQFGKPVTLSCSQTLNHNVMYWYQQKSSQAPKLLFHYYDKDFNNEADTPDNFQSRRPNTSFCFLDIRSPGLGDTAMYLCATSRGSGGPDTQYFGPGTRLTVL.

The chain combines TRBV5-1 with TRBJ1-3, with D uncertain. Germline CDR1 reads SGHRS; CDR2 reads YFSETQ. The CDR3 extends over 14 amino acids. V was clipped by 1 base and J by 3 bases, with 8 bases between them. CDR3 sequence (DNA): TGCGCCAGCAGCTTGTTCTCAGATGGAAACACCATATATTTT. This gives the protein CASSLFSDGNTIYF. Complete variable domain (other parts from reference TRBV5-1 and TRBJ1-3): KAGVTQTPRYLIKTRGQQVTLSCSPISGHRSVSWYQQTPGQGLQFLFEYFSETQRNKGNFPGRFSGRQFSNSRSEMNVSTLELGDSALYLCASSLFSDGNTIYFGEGSWLTVV.

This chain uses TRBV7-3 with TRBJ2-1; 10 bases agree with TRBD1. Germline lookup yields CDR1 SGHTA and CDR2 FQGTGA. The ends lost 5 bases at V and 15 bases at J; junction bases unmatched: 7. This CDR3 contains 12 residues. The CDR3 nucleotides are TGTGCCAGCAGCGCGGGACAGGGGAGCCCGTTCTTC. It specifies CASSAGQGSPFF.

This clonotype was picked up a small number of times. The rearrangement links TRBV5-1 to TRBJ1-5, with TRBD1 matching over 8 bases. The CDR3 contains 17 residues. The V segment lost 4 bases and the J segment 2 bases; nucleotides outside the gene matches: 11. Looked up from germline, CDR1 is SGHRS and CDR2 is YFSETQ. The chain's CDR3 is CASSPGTGRNGNQPQHF. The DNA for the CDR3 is TGCGCCAGCAGCCCTGGGACAGGTAGAAACGGCAATCAGCCCCAGCATTTT. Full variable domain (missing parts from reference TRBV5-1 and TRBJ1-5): KAGVTQTPRYLIKTRGQQVTLSCSPISGHRSVSWYQQTPGQGLQFLFEYFSETQRNKGNFPGRFSGRQFSNSRSEMNVSTLELGDSALYLCASSPGTGRNGNQPQHFGDGTRLSIL.

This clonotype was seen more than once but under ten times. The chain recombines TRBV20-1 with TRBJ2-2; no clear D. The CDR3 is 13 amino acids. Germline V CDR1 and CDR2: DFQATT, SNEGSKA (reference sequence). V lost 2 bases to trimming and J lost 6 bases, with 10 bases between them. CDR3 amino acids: CSARSTGPGELFF. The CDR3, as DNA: TGCAGTGCTAGATCCACCGGTCCCGGGGAGCTGTTTTTT.

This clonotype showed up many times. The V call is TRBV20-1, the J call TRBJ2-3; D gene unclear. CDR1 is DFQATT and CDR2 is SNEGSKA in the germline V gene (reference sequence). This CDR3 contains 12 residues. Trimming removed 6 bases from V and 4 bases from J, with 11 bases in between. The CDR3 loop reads CSAARPPDTQYF. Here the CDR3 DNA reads TGCAGTGCCGCTAGACCCCCAGATACGCAGTATTTT.

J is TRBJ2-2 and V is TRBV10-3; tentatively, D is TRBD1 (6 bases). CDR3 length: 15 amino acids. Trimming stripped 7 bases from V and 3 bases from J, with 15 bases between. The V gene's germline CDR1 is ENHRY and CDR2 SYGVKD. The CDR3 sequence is CAIKPGTTHTGELFF. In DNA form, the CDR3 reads TGTGCCATCAAACCCGGGACAACCCACACCGGGGAGCTGTTTTTT.

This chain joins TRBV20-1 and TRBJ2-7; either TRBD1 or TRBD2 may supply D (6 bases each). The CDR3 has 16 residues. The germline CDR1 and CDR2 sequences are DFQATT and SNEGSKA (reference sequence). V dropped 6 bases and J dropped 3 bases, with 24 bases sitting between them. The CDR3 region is CSASPAGGMGIYEQYV. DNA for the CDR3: TGCAGTGCCTCCCCGGCCGGGGGCATGGGAATCTACGAGCAGTACGTC.